One and the same sample provided the 2 T cell receptor beta chains below, sequenced in a study of cytomegalovirus exposure and HLA in healthy donors. The PCR made use of 60 Vbeta and 13 Jbeta primers. Method: immunoSEQ multiplex PCR; TCRdb's copy keeps in-frame clones and lacks some. Among about 180,000 clones listed, nearly 80% were seen once. Sequencing was performed on PBMCs. Receptors were obtained from a man aged 35-49 years in good health and CMV-seropositive.

The chain joins TRBV5-1 to TRBJ2-3; maybe TRBD1 (5 bases). The germline V and J ends were trimmed by 0 bases and 4 bases, with 9 bases remaining between them. CDR1 and CDR2 (germline): SGHRS, YFSETQ. CDR3 size: 14 residues. The CDR3 nucleotides are TGCGCCAGCAGCTTGGGACAGAGTGCAGATACGCAGTATTTT. The encoded protein is CASSLGQSADTQYF.

This chain uses TRBV7-3 with TRBJ2-3; 9 positions agree with TRBD1. The trim removed 2 bases at V and 6 bases at J, leaving 9 bases unmatched. The CDR3 is made up of 16 amino acids. Germline CDR1 and CDR2: SGHTA and FQGTGA. The CDR3 is CASSLDGTGGADTQYF. As DNA, the CDR3 is TGTGCCAGCAGCTTAGATGGAACAGGGGGCGCGGATACGCAGTATTTT.